A selection of T cell receptor beta chains follows, all from one sample in a study of blood T cell repertoires in COVID-19. Some clones are missing from TCRdb's copy, which holds only in-frame ones; the method was immunoSEQ multiplex PCR. This repertoire shows 70,000 to 95,000 clones, 85% to 90% found once; its top ten account for roughly 8.3%. The source material was peripheral blood. These receptors originate from a woman aged 70 to 79 with acute or convalescent COVID-19. CDR3s include the opening cysteine and the closing phenylalanine or tryptophan. D genes are given only for firm matches. Only part of the rows carry a size: once, few, many, or a class if the clone is expanded.

V: TRBV27
J: TRBJ2-7
size: NA
D: NA
CDR3: CASSYFSAPYEQYF
DNA: TGTGCCAGCAGTTATTTTAGCGCACCCTACGAGCAGTACTTC

V: TRBV19
J: TRBJ1-1
size: NA
D: TRBD1
CDR3: CASSIETGVGTEAFF
DNA: TGTGCCAGTAGTATAGAAACAGGGGTGGGCACTGAAGCTTTCTTT

V: TRBV28
J: TRBJ1-2
size: NA
D: NA
CDR3: CASRPTPGANYGYTF
DNA: TGTGCCAGCAGGCCCACGCCAGGGGCTAACTATGGCTACACCTTC

V: TRBV6-4
J: TRBJ2-1
size: NA
D: TRBD1
CDR3: CASSDPDRASYNEQFF
DNA: TGTGCCAGCAGTGACCCCGACAGGGCAAGCTACAATGAGCAGTTCTTC

V: TRBV28
J: TRBJ2-1
size: NA
D: NA
CDR3: CASSWDFNNEQFF
DNA: TGTGCCAGCAGTTGGGACTTCAACAATGAGCAGTTCTTC

V: TRBV2
J: TRBJ1-6
size: NA
D: TRBD1
CDR3: CASQGAINSPLHF
DNA: TGTGCCAGCCAGGGGGCCATAAATTCACCCCTCCACTTT

V: TRBV7-3
J: TRBJ2-3
size: NA
D: NA
CDR3: CASRAGSTDTQYF
DNA: TGTGCCAGCAGAGCCGGGAGCACAGATACGCAGTATTTT

V: TRBV11-2
J: TRBJ2-1
size: NA
D: TRBD2
CDR3: CASSSTLAGGLDEQFF
DNA: TGTGCCAGCAGCTCAACACTAGCGGGGGGGCTCGATGAGCAGTTCTTC

V: TRBV6-5
J: TRBJ1-2
size: few
D: NA
CDR3: CASSAQGYGYTF
DNA: TGTGCCAGCAGCGCGCAGGGGTACGGCTACACCTTC

V: TRBV5-1
J: TRBJ1-1
size: NA
D: NA
CDR3: CASSLASGHTEAFF
DNA: TGCGCCAGCAGCTTGGCCTCAGGGCACACTGAAGCTTTCTTT

V: TRBV24-1
J: TRBJ1-5
size: NA
D: NA
CDR3: CATSTGTSNQPQHF
DNA: TGTGCCACGAGCACGGGAACTAGCAATCAGCCCCAGCATTTT

V: TRBV9
J: TRBJ1-2
size: NA
D: NA
CDR3: CASSVGRGGYTF
DNA: TGTGCCAGCAGCGTAGGTAGGGGTGGCTACACCTTC

V: TRBV5-1
J: TRBJ1-1
size: NA
D: TRBD1
CDR3: CASSLGQGRNTEAFF
DNA: TGCGCCAGCAGCTTGGGACAGGGTAGGAACACTGAAGCTTTCTTT

V: TRBV5-1
J: TRBJ1-6
size: NA
D: TRBD1
CDR3: CASSSGTELNSPLHF
DNA: TGCGCCAGCAGCTCCGGGACAGAACTTAATTCACCCCTCCACTTT

V: TRBV6-2/TRBV6-3
J: TRBJ1-2
size: few
D: NA
CDR3: CASSRLRTTGYTF
DNA: TGTGCCAGCAGTAGACTACGGACTACTGGCTACACCTTC

V: TRBV5-6
J: TRBJ1-1
size: NA
D: TRBD1
CDR3: CASSLLGQQRTNTEAFF
DNA: TGTGCCAGCAGCTTGCTGGGACAGCAACGTACCAACACTGAAGCTTTCTTT

V: TRBV7-9
J: TRBJ2-7
size: few
D: NA
CDR3: CASSLVNNYEQYF
DNA: TGTGCCAGCAGCTTAGTGAACAACTACGAGCAGTACTTC

V: TRBV29-1
J: TRBJ2-5
size: NA
D: NA
CDR3: CSVEDFDGGSLQETQYF
DNA: TGCAGCGTTGAAGACTTCGATGGCGGGTCTCTTCAAGAGACCCAGTACTTC

V: TRBV4-1
J: TRBJ1-4
size: once
D: NA
CDR3: CASSSGGANLNEKLFF
DNA: TGCGCCAGCAGCAGCGGGGGGGCGAACCTTAATGAAAAACTGTTTTTT

V: TRBV5-1
J: TRBJ1-5
size: NA
D: NA
CDR3: CASSLGGQNNQPQHF
DNA: TGCGCCAGCAGCTTGGGGGGGCAGAACAATCAGCCCCAGCATTTT

V: TRBV19
J: TRBJ1-4
size: NA
D: TRBD1
CDR3: CASEGQGFEKLFF
DNA: TGTGCCAGTGAGGGACAGGGGTTTGAAAAACTGTTTTTT

V: TRBV10-1
J: TRBJ2-2
size: few
D: NA
CDR3: CASSVARAGELFF
DNA: TGCGCCAGCAGTGTGGCTAGAGCCGGGGAGCTGTTTTTT

V: TRBV9
J: TRBJ2-3
size: NA
D: NA
CDR3: CASSEDRSTDTQYF
DNA: TGTGCCAGCAGCGAGGACAGAAGCACAGATACGCAGTATTTT

V: TRBV11-2
J: TRBJ1-4
size: NA
D: NA
CDR3: CASRRTGFTNEKLFF
DNA: TGTGCCAGCAGGCGCACAGGGTTCACTAATGAAAAACTGTTTTTT

V: TRBV5-1
J: TRBJ2-1
size: NA
D: NA
CDR3: CASSLPGKGYNEQFF
DNA: TGCGCCAGCAGCTTACCCGGGAAGGGTTACAATGAGCAGTTCTTC

V: TRBV2
J: TRBJ2-1
size: NA
D: NA
CDR3: CASSEAPGTFLFF
DNA: TGTGCCAGCAGTGAAGCGCCGGGGACATTCCTGTTCTTC

V: TRBV2
J: TRBJ1-5
size: NA
D: NA
CDR3: CASSKDSPRGPQHF
DNA: TGTGCCAGCAGCAAGGACAGCCCCAGGGGGCCCCAGCATTTT

V: TRBV2
J: TRBJ1-1
size: NA
D: NA
CDR3: CASSPILRQGTEAFF
DNA: TGTGCCAGCAGCCCCATACTGCGGCAGGGCACTGAAGCTTTCTTT

V: TRBV2
J: TRBJ2-3
size: NA
D: TRBD2
CDR3: CASRRGAAAGRGTDTQYF
DNA: TGTGCCAGCCGGCGGGGTGCGGCGGCAGGGAGGGGCACAGATACGCAGTATTTT

V: TRBV9
J: TRBJ1-1
size: NA
D: TRBD1
CDR3: CASSAETGANTEAFF
DNA: TGTGCCAGCAGCGCGGAAACAGGGGCGAACACTGAAGCTTTCTTT

V: TRBV3-1/TRBV3-2
J: TRBJ2-7
size: NA
D: TRBD2
CDR3: CASSQEIRTSGSYEQYF
DNA: TGTGCCAGCAGCCAAGAAATTCGGACTAGCGGTTCCTACGAGCAGTACTTC

V: TRBV7-8
J: TRBJ2-1
size: NA
D: NA
CDR3: CASSLEGHSYNEQFF
DNA: TGTGCCAGCAGCTTAGAGGGGCACTCCTACAATGAGCAGTTCTTC

V: TRBV7-3
J: TRBJ1-6
size: NA
D: TRBD1
CDR3: CASSFTDRGLSPLHF
DNA: TGTGCCAGCAGCTTTACGGACAGGGGGCTTTCACCCCTCCACTTT

V: TRBV19
J: TRBJ2-7
size: NA
D: NA
CDR3: CASRGRGDEQYF
DNA: TGTGCCAGTAGGGGCAGGGGAGACGAGCAGTACTTC

V: TRBV4-1
J: TRBJ1-3
size: NA
D: NA
CDR3: CASSKTESGNTIYF
DNA: TGCGCCAGCAGCAAAACCGAGTCTGGAAACACCATATATTTT

V: TRBV19
J: TRBJ1-1
size: NA
D: NA
CDR3: CASSISLGAGTEAFF
DNA: TGTGCCAGTAGTATCTCCCTTGGGGCGGGGACTGAAGCTTTCTTT

V: TRBV28
J: TRBJ2-2
size: NA
D: TRBD1
CDR3: CASRGTGVTGELFF
DNA: TGTGCCAGTCGCGGGACAGGGGTTACCGGGGAGCTGTTTTTT

V: TRBV15
J: TRBJ2-1
size: NA
D: NA
CDR3: CATYGGRRGTGNEQFF
DNA: TGTGCCACCTACGGGGGGCGAAGAGGGACTGGAAATGAGCAGTTCTTC

V: TRBV5-1
J: TRBJ1-2
size: NA
D: TRBD1
CDR3: CASSLGPGQGHYGYTF
DNA: TGCGCCAGCAGCTTGGGACCGGGACAGGGGCATTATGGCTACACCTTC

V: TRBV4-2
J: TRBJ2-5
size: NA
D: NA
CDR3: CASSQVGGGPETQYF
DNA: TGTGCCAGCAGCCAAGTGGGAGGTGGGCCAGAGACCCAGTACTTC

V: TRBV5-1
J: TRBJ2-5
size: NA
D: NA
CDR3: CASSPQGIQETQYF
DNA: TGCGCCAGCAGCCCCCAGGGGATTCAAGAGACCCAGTACTTC

V: TRBV9
J: TRBJ2-7
size: NA
D: NA
CDR3: CASSVGGAYHEQYF
DNA: TGTGCCAGCAGCGTAGGGGGAGCCTATCACGAGCAGTACTTC

V: TRBV5-4
J: TRBJ1-2
size: NA
D: NA
CDR3: CASSSTVYGYTF
DNA: TGTGCCAGCAGCTCAACAGTCTATGGCTACACCTTC

V: TRBV19
J: TRBJ2-3
size: NA
D: NA
CDR3: CASSIGSSSQTTTDTQYF
DNA: TGTGCCAGTAGTATAGGGTCAAGTTCACAGACGACCACAGATACGCAGTATTTT

V: TRBV7-2
J: TRBJ2-7
size: NA
D: TRBD1
CDR3: CASSLDRSSSYEQYF
DNA: TGTGCCAGCAGCTTGGACAGGAGTAGCTCCTACGAGCAGTACTTC

V: TRBV6-6
J: TRBJ1-5
size: NA
D: NA
CDR3: CASSQNSRDNQPQHF
DNA: TGTGCCAGCAGTCAGAATAGCAGGGACAATCAGCCCCAGCATTTT

V: TRBV4-1
J: TRBJ2-7
size: NA
D: TRBD1
CDR3: CASSQATTGVFNEQYF
DNA: TGCGCCAGCAGCCAAGCCACGACAGGGGTGTTCAACGAGCAGTACTTC

V: TRBV6-5
J: TRBJ2-7
size: NA
D: TRBD1
CDR3: CASSPLGQGVYEQYF
DNA: TGTGCCAGCAGTCCCCTGGGACAGGGGGTCTACGAGCAGTACTTC

V: TRBV6-5
J: TRBJ2-3
size: NA
D: NA
CDR3: CASSYGRAVTDTQYF
DNA: TGTGCCAGCAGTTACGGACGAGCGGTAACAGATACGCAGTATTTT

V: TRBV4-1
J: TRBJ2-7
size: NA
D: TRBD1
CDR3: CASRRTGSYEQYF
DNA: TGCGCCAGCAGGCGGACAGGCAGCTACGAGCAGTACTTC

V: TRBV28
J: TRBJ2-1
size: once
D: TRBD2
CDR3: CASCRAGVSNEQFF
DNA: TGTGCCAGCTGCAGAGCGGGAGTAAGCAATGAGCAGTTCTTC

V: TRBV27
J: TRBJ1-1
size: NA
D: NA
CDR3: CASSFGTSNTEAFF
DNA: TGTGCCAGCAGTTTTGGGACATCGAACACTGAAGCTTTCTTT

V: TRBV10-2
J: TRBJ1-6
size: NA
D: NA
CDR3: CASSFGSTNSPLHF
DNA: TGCGCCAGCAGTTTTGGCAGTACTAATTCACCCCTCCACTTT

V: TRBV6-5
J: TRBJ1-2
size: NA
D: NA
CDR3: CASSPGHYYGYTF
DNA: TGTGCCAGCAGCCCGGGACACTACTATGGCTACACCTTC

V: TRBV30
J: TRBJ1-1
size: NA
D: TRBD1
CDR3: CAWSVVGGGTEAFF
DNA: TGTGCCTGGAGTGTTGTAGGGGGCGGAACTGAAGCTTTCTTT

V: TRBV2
J: TRBJ2-1
size: NA
D: NA
CDR3: CASRDILLYNEQFF
DNA: TGTGCCAGCCGAGATATATTACTCTACAATGAGCAGTTCTTC

V: TRBV28
J: TRBJ1-4
size: NA
D: NA
CDR3: CATWEGGQEKLFF
DNA: TGTGCCACCTGGGAGGGAGGTCAAGAAAAACTGTTTTTT

V: TRBV2
J: TRBJ1-2
size: NA
D: NA
CDR3: CASSEPGVGGYTF
DNA: TGTGCCAGCAGTGAGCCAGGGGTGGGTGGCTACACCTTC